The rows below give T cell receptor beta chains drawn from one sample of a study of T cell responses to AZD1222 COVID-19 vaccine. Libraries were prepared by immunoSEQ multiplex PCR; TCRdb keeps only in-frame clonotypes and omits some of them. Here the sample spans over 100,000 clones, about 94% being singletons. Sequenced here: peripheral blood, sampled on day 0 of AZD1222 vaccination. All receptors come from an adult in good health. Each CDR3 is given with its conserved first and last residue. A D gene is named only where the DNA matches it firmly. Rows may omit the clone size; those that give it use once, few, many or a size class.

V gene,clone size,J gene,D gene,CDR3 protein,CDR3 DNA
TRBV19,.,TRBJ1-5,TRBD1,CASSLHRDRGYQPQHF,TGTGCCAGTAGTTTACACCGGGACAGGGGTTATCAGCCCCAGCATTTT
TRBV5-4,.,TRBJ2-2,TRBD2,CASSLGGLAGGPSGELFF,TGTGCCAGCAGCTTGGGGGGCCTAGCGGGAGGGCCGAGCGGGGAGCTGTTTTTT
TRBV28,.,TRBJ2-7,TRBD2,CASSLYAGVNGRYEQYF,TGTGCCAGCAGTTTATACGCGGGAGTAAACGGCAGATACGAGCAGTACTTC
TRBV3-1/TRBV3-2,.,TRBJ1-2,.,CASSQGTLPGYTF,TGTGCCAGCAGCCAAGGGACGCTCCCTGGCTACACCTTC
TRBV19,few,TRBJ1-5,.,CASSKRGDQPQHF,TGTGCCAGTAGTAAGAGGGGAGATCAGCCCCAGCATTTT
TRBV7-3,.,TRBJ1-6,TRBD1,CASSLTGTAASPLHF,TGTGCCAGCAGCTTAACGGGGACAGCAGCTTCACCCCTCCACTTT
TRBV7-2,.,TRBJ2-7,TRBD2,CASKRLAENYEQYF,TGTGCCAGCAAAAGACTAGCGGAAAACTACGAGCAGTACTTC
TRBV5-1,.,TRBJ1-2,.,CASSPGSAGDYGYTF,TGCGCCAGCAGCCCGGGGTCGGCAGGGGACTATGGCTACACCTTC
TRBV9,once,TRBJ1-4,.,CASSVGVGETEKLFF,TGTGCCAGCAGCGTAGGGGTGGGGGAGACGGAAAAACTGTTTTTT
TRBV9,.,TRBJ2-7,.,CASSVAGGLSYEQYF,TGTGCCAGCAGCGTAGCGGGGGGCCTATCCTACGAGCAGTACTTC
TRBV6-5,.,TRBJ2-1,TRBD1,CASSSGQVIGEQFF,TGTGCCAGCAGTTCGGGACAGGTCATCGGTGAGCAGTTCTTC
TRBV21-1,few,TRBJ1-1,.,CASSKVTGWGTEAFF,TGTGCCAGCAGCAAAGTTACAGGGTGGGGCACTGAAGCTTTCTTT
TRBV28,.,TRBJ2-3,TRBD2,CASSLGTSGFTDTQYF,TGTGCCAGCAGTTTAGGGACTAGCGGTTTCACAGATACGCAGTATTTT
TRBV13,.,TRBJ2-1,TRBD2,CASSLGRASGHYNEQFF,TGTGCCAGCAGCTTAGGTCGGGCTAGCGGGCATTACAATGAGCAGTTCTTC
TRBV30,.,TRBJ1-1,.,CAWSAGTENTEAFF,TGTGCCTGGAGTGCCGGGACTGAGAACACTGAAGCTTTCTTT
TRBV21-1,.,TRBJ2-7,.,CASSLDRVCEQYF,TGTGCCAGCAGCTTGGACAGGGTTTGCGAGCAGTACTTC
TRBV12-5,once,TRBJ1-1,.,CASGTTAATPEAFF,TGTGCTAGTGGTACAACCGCCGCGACCCCTGAGGCTTTCTTT
TRBV5-1,.,TRBJ1-5,.,CASSLGGVGQPQHF,TGCGCCAGCAGCCTGGGCGGAGTCGGTCAGCCCCAGCATTTT
TRBV28,.,TRBJ2-3,.,CASSFQGGTDTQYF,TGTGCCAGCAGTTTTCAGGGCGGCACAGATACGCAGTATTTT
TRBV5-6,.,TRBJ2-3,.,CASSLLGNTQYF,TGTGCCAGCAGCTTGTTGGGGAATACGCAGTATTTT
TRBV6-2/TRBV6-3,.,TRBJ1-1,.,CASSYPNTEAFF,TGTGCCAGCAGTTACCCGAACACTGAAGCTTTCTTT
TRBV4-1,.,TRBJ1-1,.,CASMRLGEAFF,TGCGCCAGCATGCGGCTGGGTGAAGCTTTCTTT
TRBV6-5,.,TRBJ2-5,.,CASSYAQGGAETQYF,TGTGCCAGCAGTTACGCGCAGGGGGGGGCAGAGACCCAGTACTTC
TRBV19,.,TRBJ2-3,TRBD1,CASSAHRDRGSADTQYF,TGTGCCAGTAGTGCCCACCGGGACAGGGGGTCCGCAGATACGCAGTATTTT
TRBV7-2,.,TRBJ1-4,.,CASSLAPRESEKLFF,TGTGCCAGCAGCTTAGCACCCAGGGAGTCTGAAAAACTGTTTTTT
TRBV28,.,TRBJ2-4,TRBD2,CASSLASGRASITKNIQYF,TGTGCCAGCAGTTTAGCTAGCGGGAGGGCTTCTATTACCAAAAACATTCAGTACTTC
TRBV28,.,TRBJ2-7,.,CASSLSLGTYEQYF,TGTGCCAGCAGTTTGTCACTTGGAACCTACGAGCAGTACTTC
TRBV6-5,.,TRBJ2-7,TRBD1,CASTPGQGAYEQYF,TGTGCCAGCACCCCGGGACAGGGGGCCTACGAGCAGTACTTC
TRBV7-6,.,TRBJ2-1,TRBD2,CASSLRTSGYNEQFF,TGTGCCAGCAGCTTAAGGACTAGCGGCTACAATGAGCAGTTCTTC
TRBV7-2,.,TRBJ2-5,.,CASSLGGYQETQYF,TGTGCCAGCAGCTTAGGAGGGTACCAAGAGACCCAGTACTTC
TRBV5-1,once,TRBJ1-4,.,CASGPGPSTNEKLFF,TGCGCCAGCGGGCCGGGGCCTTCAACTAATGAAAAACTGTTTTTT
TRBV9,.,TRBJ2-3,.,CASSVSRTGGTDTQYF,TGTGCCAGCAGCGTATCCCGCACGGGCGGCACAGATACGCAGTATTTT
TRBV2,.,TRBJ2-7,.,CASSGDNYEQYF,TGTGCCAGCAGTGGGGACAATTACGAGCAGTACTTC